Presented here are 15 T cell receptor beta chains from one specimen sequenced in a study of CD8 T cells in ankylosing spondylitis. Study observations and caveats: One TCR beta motif, made up of 7 or 8 highly homologous variants, appeared characteristic of ankylosing spondylitis blood.

One entry per CDR3 protein, called by TCRdb with MiXCR from the 5' RACE reads. The data contain 670,000 or so distinct CDR3 sequences, 15% to 20% of them singletons. Antigens for these TCRs are unknown. Sequences were obtained from blood, either unsorted or a sorted T cell fraction (not recorded which). The receptors originated from a male donor with ankylosing spondylitis.

This clonotype was detected many times. The chain combines TRBV12-3 or TRBV12-4 with TRBJ1-2; a possible D gene is TRBD1 (5 bases). V was clipped by 6 bases and J by 3 bases, with 11 bases between them. CDR3 length equals 13 residues. The CDR3 DNA reads as TGTGCCAGCAGCCCCCAGGGTTACTATGGCTACACCTTC. Its translation is CASSPQGYYGYTF.

The V call is TRBV29-1, the J call TRBJ2-7; D is perhaps TRBD2 (7 bases). The CDR3 spans 16 residues. CDR1 SQVTM and CDR2 ANQGSEA come from the germline V gene. V was clipped by 6 bases and J by 2 bases, with 23 bases between them. The CDR3 nucleotides read TGCAGCGTGGTCCCGAGGGGGACGGGAGGAGCCTACGAGCAGTACTTC. The encoded protein is CSVVPRGTGGAYEQYF.

This clonotype was seen a few times. V gene TRBV20-1 combines with J gene TRBJ2-1, with D unresolved. This CDR3 region has 14 residues. Germline assignment: CDR1 DFQATT and CDR2 SNEGSKA (reference sequence). Trimming shortened V by 1 base and J by 0 bases, and 7 bases separated the two germline ends. The CDR3 sequence is CSARGTSSYNEQFF. CDR3 sequence (DNA): TGCAGTGCTAGAGGGACGAGCTCCTACAATGAGCAGTTCTTC.

The V gene is TRBV7-9, the J gene TRBJ2-3, with 12 bases lining up with TRBD2. CDR1 is SEHNR, CDR2 FQNEAQ, per germline (reference sequence). The CDR3 extends over 17 amino acids. V lost 5 bases, J lost 2 bases, and 8 bases stayed unmatched. CDR3 protein: CASSPNRLAGATDTQYF. CDR3 DNA: TGTGCCAGCAGCCCCAACCGACTAGCGGGAGCCACAGATACGCAGTATTTT.

V gene TRBV12-3 or TRBV12-4 combines with J gene TRBJ2-7; D possibly corresponds to TRBD1 (5 bases). V was cut by 6 bases and J by 4 bases, with 19 bases left in between. CDR3 size: 15 residues. CDR3 nucleotides: TGTGCCAGCAGCCAAACCCGGGCCAGGGCTTACGAGCAGTACTTC. Its protein product is CASSQTRARAYEQYF.

This clonotype was seen more than once but under ten times. Here the CDR3 reads CASSGGGKTQYF. In nucleotides, the CDR3 is TGTGCCAGCAGTGGCGGGGGCAAGACCCAGTACTTC. The chain employs TRBV6-6 and TRBJ2-5, with D possibly being TRBD2 (7 bases). Germline loops: CDR1 MNHNY, CDR2 SVGAGI (reference sequence). V dropped 5 bases and J dropped 6 bases, with 10 bases sitting between them. CDR3 length: 12 residues.

V and J are TRBV6-1 and TRBJ2-3; the D is unclear. This CDR3 contains 14 residues. Per the germline V gene, CDR1 is MNHNS and CDR2 is SASEGT. V was trimmed by 7 bases and J by 1 base, leaving 12 bases between them. The CDR3 is CASNPVRGTDTQYF. The CDR3 DNA is TGTGCCAGCAACCCTGTAAGGGGCACAGATACGCAGTATTTT.

J is TRBJ1-2 and V is TRBV20-1; D gene unclear. CDR3 length: 14 residues. Trimming cost V 4 bases and J 0 bases, with 12 bases left between them. The germline gives CDR1 DFQATT, CDR2 SNEGSKA (reference sequence). The CDR3 is CSATAGSPNYGYTF. The CDR3 region has the DNA TGCAGTGCTACAGCGGGAAGCCCTAACTATGGCTACACCTTC.

This clonotype was counted a few times. The chain couples TRBV12-3 or TRBV12-4 to TRBJ1-5; tentatively, D is TRBD1 (5 bases). Trimming stripped 7 bases from V and 0 bases from J, with 19 bases between. CDR3 length equals 17 residues. CDR3 residues: CASIQGFLAYSNQPQHF. CDR3 DNA: TGTGCCAGCATTCAGGGTTTTCTGGCCTATAGCAATCAGCCCCAGCATTTT.

The chain recombines TRBV4-1 with TRBJ2-5; 9 bases map to TRBD2. V dropped 3 bases and J dropped 6; count of bases not matched to a gene: 2. The CDR3 length is 13 residues. The V gene's germline CDR1 is MGHRA and CDR2 YSYEKL. CDR3 in DNA: TGCGCCAGCAGCCACGGGACTAGCAAGACCCAGTACTTC. Encoded protein: CASSHGTSKTQYF.

The J gene is TRBJ2-1, the V gene TRBV11-2; D possibly corresponds to TRBD2 (6 bases). Germline CDR1 SGHAT, CDR2 FQNNGV. The V end lost 3 bases, the J end lost 4 bases, and 10 bases lay between the germline ends. The CDR3 spans 14 residues. The CDR3 DNA reads TGTGCCAGCAGCTTCGACGGACTATACAATGAGCAGTTCTTC. It specifies CASSFDGLYNEQFF.

This clonotype came up many times. The CDR3 protein is CASIPDRAYEQYF. CDR3 nucleotides: TGTGCCAGCATCCCCGACAGGGCCTACGAGCAGTACTTC. The rearrangement joins TRBV7-9 to TRBJ2-7; 7 nucleotides agree with TRBD1. Unmatched junction bases numbered 5, after V lost 7 bases and J lost 2 bases. The V gene's germline CDR1 is SEHNR and CDR2 FQNEAQ (reference sequence). The CDR3 consists of 13 residues.

This clonotype was found a few times. The chain has TRBV10-3 and TRBJ2-1; 11 bases align to TRBD2. Germline CDR1 and CDR2: ENHRY and SYGVKD. V shed 10 bases and J 1 base; nucleotides not matched to a gene: 6. The CDR3 spans 15 residues. The CDR3 is CATQGLAASYNEQFF. Written as DNA, the CDR3 is TGTGCCACCCAGGGACTAGCGGCTTCCTACAATGAGCAGTTCTTC.

This clonotype was observed at least ten times. The rearrangement links TRBV20-1 to TRBJ2-4, with TRBD2 identical over 8 bases. CDR1 DFQATT and CDR2 SNEGSKA come from the germline V gene (reference sequence). Losses at the gene ends were 3 bases for V and 3 bases for J; bases not matched to a gene: 7. CDR3 length: 15 residues. The CDR3 loop reads CSARPGLVIKNIQYF. CDR3 DNA: TGCAGTGCTAGGCCGGGACTAGTTATCAAAAACATTCAGTACTTC.

The rearrangement joins TRBV29-1 to TRBJ1-1, with a possible D match to TRBD1 (5 bases). This CDR3 is built from 12 residues. Germline V CDR1 and CDR2: SQVTM, ANQGSEA. V was cut by 6 bases and J by 6 bases, with 14 bases left in between. Written as DNA, the CDR3 is TGCAGCGTCAGTCAGGGAGGGGCTGAAGCTTTCTTT. It encodes CSVSQGGAEAFF. The entire variable domain, with the rest obtained from reference TRBV29-1 and TRBJ1-1, is as follows: SAVISQKPSRDICQRGTSLTIQCQVDSQVTMMFWYRQQPGQSLTLIATANQGSEATYESGFVIDKFPISRPNLTFSTLTVSNMSPEDSSIYLCSVSQGGAEAFFGQGTRLTVV.